This T cell receptor (beta chain) was documented in a study of blood T cell repertoires in COVID-19. Sequencing used immunoSEQ multiplex PCR; TCRdb keeps in-frame clones, though not all of them. The data contain around 480,000 clones, more than 70% of them seen just once; the ten biggest clones take up over 9.5%. The CDR3 runs 16 residues. Germline V CDR1 and CDR2: LNHDA, SQIVND (reference sequence). The ends lost 1 base at V and 1 base at J; junction bases unmatched: 3. The sequence came from a woman aged 50 to 60 with COVID-19, enrolled during active disease. The sample consisted of peripheral blood. The V gene is TRBV19, the J gene TRBJ2-3, with 9 bases lining up with TRBD2. CDR3 DNA sequence: TGTGCCAGTAGTATAGGACTAGCGGACCGCACAGATACGCAGTATTTT. Its translation is CASSIGLADRTDTQYF.